This TCR beta chain stems from a study of shared clonotypes between healthy human individuals. Study information: Donors had three CD4 naive, three CD4 memory, two CD8 naive and one CD8 memory plate apiece. General study results and limits: An effect of sequencing depth on clonotype sharing among donors was expected. Genetic and exposure-history diversity was limited by the few donors. Naive CD4 clonotypes overlapped across a few donors at approximately 5%.

Sequenced by immunoSEQ multiplex PCR; TCRdb stores in-frame clones only, minus some. There are roughly 1,500,000 clones in the sample; approximately 98% occur only once, and 0.4% to 0.55% lies in the top ten. Only one count was recorded for this clone. Its target is not known. This CDR3 comprises 15 residues. Trimming took 5 bases from V and 0 from J, leaving 13 bases between them. Germline V gene data show CDR1 as LNHDA and CDR2 as SQIVND (reference sequence). The source of this sequence is a man aged 30-40 years in good health. The source material was naive CD4+ T cells sorted from blood. As for subset: CD45RA+ positively selected. V and J are TRBV19 and TRBJ1-1, with D possibly TRBD1 on 5 matching bases. The CDR3 here is CASSFPGTMNTEAFF. The DNA for the CDR3 is TGTGCCAGTAGTTTCCCAGGGACCATGAACACTGAAGCTTTCTTT.